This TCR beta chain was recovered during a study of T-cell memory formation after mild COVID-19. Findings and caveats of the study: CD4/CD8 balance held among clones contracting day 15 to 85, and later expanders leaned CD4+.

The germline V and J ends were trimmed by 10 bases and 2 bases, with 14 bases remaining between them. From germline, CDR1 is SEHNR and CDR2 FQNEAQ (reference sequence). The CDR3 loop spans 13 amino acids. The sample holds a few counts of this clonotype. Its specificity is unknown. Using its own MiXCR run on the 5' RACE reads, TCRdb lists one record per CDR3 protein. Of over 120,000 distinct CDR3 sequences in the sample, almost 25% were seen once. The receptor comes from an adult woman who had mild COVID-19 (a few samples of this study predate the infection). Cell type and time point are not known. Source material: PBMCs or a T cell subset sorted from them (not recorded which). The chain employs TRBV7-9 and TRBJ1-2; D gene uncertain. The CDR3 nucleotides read TGTGCCACGGGCCTCGTACTCAACTATGGCTACACCTTC. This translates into CATGLVLNYGYTF.